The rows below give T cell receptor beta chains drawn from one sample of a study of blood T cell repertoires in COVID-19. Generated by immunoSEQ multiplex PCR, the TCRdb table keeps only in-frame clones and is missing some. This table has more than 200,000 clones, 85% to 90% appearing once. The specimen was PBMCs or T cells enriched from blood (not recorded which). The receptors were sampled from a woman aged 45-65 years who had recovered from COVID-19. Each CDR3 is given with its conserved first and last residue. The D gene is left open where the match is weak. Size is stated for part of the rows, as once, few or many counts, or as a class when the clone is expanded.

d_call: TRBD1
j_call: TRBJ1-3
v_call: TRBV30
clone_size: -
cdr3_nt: TGTGCCTGGCAGGGGGCGGTCGGAAACACCATATATTTT
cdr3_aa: CAWQGAVGNTIYF

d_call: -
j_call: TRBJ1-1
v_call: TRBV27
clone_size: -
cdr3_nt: TGTGCCAGCGGGAGGGGACCCTACGGTAACACTGAAGCTTTCTTT
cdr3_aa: CASGRGPYGNTEAFF

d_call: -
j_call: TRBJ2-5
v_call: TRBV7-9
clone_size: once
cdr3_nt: TGTGCCAGCCTTCGAGGCAGCCAAGAGACCCAGTACTTC
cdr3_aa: CASLRGSQETQYF

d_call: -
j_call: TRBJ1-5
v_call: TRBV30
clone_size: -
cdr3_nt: -
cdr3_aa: CAWSVRRAVGRHQPQHF

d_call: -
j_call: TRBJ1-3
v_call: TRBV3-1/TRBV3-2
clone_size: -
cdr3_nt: TGTGCCAGCAGCCAAGAGACGGGTGGTGGAAACACCATATATTTT
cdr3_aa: CASSQETGGGNTIYF

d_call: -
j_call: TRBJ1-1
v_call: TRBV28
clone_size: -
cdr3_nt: TGTGCCAGCAGTTCCCTTCTGGGCAGGAAGGACACTGAAGCTTTCTTT
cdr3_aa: CASSSLLGRKDTEAFF

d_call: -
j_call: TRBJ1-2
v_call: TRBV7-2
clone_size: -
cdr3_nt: TGTGCCAGCAGCTTAGATTGGGGACTAGGTGGCTACACCTTC
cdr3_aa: CASSLDWGLGGYTF

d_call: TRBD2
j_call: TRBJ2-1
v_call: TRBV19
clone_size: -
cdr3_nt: TGTGCCAGTAGTAGCGGGAGGGAGGCGGGGCAGTTCTTC
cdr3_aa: CASSSGREAGQFF

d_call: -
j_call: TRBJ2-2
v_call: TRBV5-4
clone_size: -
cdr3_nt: TGTGCCAGCAGCTTTAGGATATCAGCGTTAGACTCCGGGGAGCTGTTTTTT
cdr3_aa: CASSFRISALDSGELFF

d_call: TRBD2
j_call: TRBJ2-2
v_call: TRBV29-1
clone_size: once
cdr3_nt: TGCAGCGTCGTAATCGGACTAGCGGGAGCGTTCGGGGAGCTGTTTTTT
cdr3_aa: CSVVIGLAGAFGELFF

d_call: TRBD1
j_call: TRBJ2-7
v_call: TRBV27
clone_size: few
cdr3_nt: TGTGCCATACAGGGGTGGCAGTACTTC
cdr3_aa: CAIQGWQYF

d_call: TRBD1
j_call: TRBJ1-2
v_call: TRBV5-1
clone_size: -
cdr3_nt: TGCGCCAGCAGCCCAGGACAGGCTGAATATGGCTACACCTTC
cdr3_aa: CASSPGQAEYGYTF

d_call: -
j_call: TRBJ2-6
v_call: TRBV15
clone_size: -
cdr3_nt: TGTGCCACCAGCAGAGTTACCTTGAGCTCTGGGGCCAACGTCCTGACTTTC
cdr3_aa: CATSRVTLSSGANVLTF

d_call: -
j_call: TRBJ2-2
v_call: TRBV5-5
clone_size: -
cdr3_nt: TGTGCCAGCAGCTATAGGGGCGCCGGCACCGGGGAGCTGTTTTTT
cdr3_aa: CASSYRGAGTGELFF

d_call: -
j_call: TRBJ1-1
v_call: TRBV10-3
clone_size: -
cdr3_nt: TGTGCCATCAGTGATACGCCCCGAGGGAACACTGAAGCTTTCTTT
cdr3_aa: CAISDTPRGNTEAFF

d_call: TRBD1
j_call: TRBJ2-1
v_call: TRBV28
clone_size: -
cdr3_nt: TGTGCCAGCAGTCCGGGACAGGGGTGGAATGAGCAGTTCTTC
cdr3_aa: CASSPGQGWNEQFF

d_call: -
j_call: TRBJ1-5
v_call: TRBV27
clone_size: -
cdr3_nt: TGTGCCAGCAGTCCTGCGCCCCCGTTGGTAAGCAATCAGCCCCAGCATTTT
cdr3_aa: CASSPAPPLVSNQPQHF

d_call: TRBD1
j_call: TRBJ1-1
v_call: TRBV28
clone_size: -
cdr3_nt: TGTGCCAGCAAATCCACCGGGACAGGGGGACCTGAAGCTTTCTTT
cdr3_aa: CASKSTGTGGPEAFF

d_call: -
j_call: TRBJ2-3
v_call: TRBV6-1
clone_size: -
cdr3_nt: TGTGCCAGCAGTGAAATGGCAGGTAGCGCAGATACGCAGTATTTT
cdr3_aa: CASSEMAGSADTQYF

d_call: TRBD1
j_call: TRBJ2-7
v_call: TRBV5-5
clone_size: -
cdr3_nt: TGTGCCAGCAGCTTGTCGGGACAGGGGGCCTACGAGCAGTACTTC
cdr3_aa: CASSLSGQGAYEQYF

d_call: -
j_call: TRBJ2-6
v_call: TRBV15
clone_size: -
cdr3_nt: TGTGCCACCAGCAGAGAGGGCGACATTCCAAGCTCTGGGGCCAACGTCCTGACTTTC
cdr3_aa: CATSREGDIPSSGANVLTF

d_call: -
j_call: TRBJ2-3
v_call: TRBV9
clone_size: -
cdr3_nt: TGTGCCAGCAGCCGTGACTTCGGAGTCACAGATACGCAGTATTTT
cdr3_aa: CASSRDFGVTDTQYF

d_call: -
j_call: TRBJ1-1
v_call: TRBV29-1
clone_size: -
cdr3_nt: TGCAGCGTGGCGGGCAGGGGAAACACTGAAGCTTTCTTT
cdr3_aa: CSVAGRGNTEAFF

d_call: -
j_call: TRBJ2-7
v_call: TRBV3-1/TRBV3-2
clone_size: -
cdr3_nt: TGTGCCAGCAGCCACCGAGCCGGGAGTGGTTACGAGCAGTACTTC
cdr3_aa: CASSHRAGSGYEQYF

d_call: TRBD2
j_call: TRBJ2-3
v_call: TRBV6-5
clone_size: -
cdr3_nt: TGTGCCGTCAGCGGGAGCGATACGCAGTATTTT
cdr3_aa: CAVSGSDTQYF

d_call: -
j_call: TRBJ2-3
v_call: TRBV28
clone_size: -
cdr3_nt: TGTGCCAGCAGTGGACAGACTAGCACAGATACGCAGTATTTT
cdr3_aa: CASSGQTSTDTQYF

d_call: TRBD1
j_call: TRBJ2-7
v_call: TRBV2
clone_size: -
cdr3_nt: TGTGCCAGCACAGGGGACAGCTCCTACGAGCAGTACTTC
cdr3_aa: CASTGDSSYEQYF

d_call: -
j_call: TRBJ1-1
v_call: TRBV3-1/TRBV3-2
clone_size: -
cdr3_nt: TGTGCCAGCAGCTCCCGTGGGGGCCAAGGGGTAGCTTTCTTT
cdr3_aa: CASSSRGGQGVAFF

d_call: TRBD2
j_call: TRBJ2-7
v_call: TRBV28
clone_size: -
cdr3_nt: TGTGCCAGCAGTTTGGGGGGACTAGCGATTCCGGAGCAGTACTTC
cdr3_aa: CASSLGGLAIPEQYF

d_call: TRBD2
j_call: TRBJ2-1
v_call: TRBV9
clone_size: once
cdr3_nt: TGTGCCAGCAGCGTAGCTGGACTAATTGCGGGAGGGCCAAATGAGCAGTTCTTC
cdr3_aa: CASSVAGLIAGGPNEQFF

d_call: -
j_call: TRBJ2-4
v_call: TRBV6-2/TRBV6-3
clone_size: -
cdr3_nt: TGTGCCAGCAGTTACGGGTCGGGAACGGACATTCAGTACTTC
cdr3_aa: CASSYGSGTDIQYF

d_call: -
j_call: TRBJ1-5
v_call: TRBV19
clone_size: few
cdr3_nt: TGTGCCAGTAGTTTACCACGGGTGTTTGACAGACGTGGATATAGCAATCAGCCCCAGCATTTT
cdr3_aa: CASSLPRVFDRRGYSNQPQHF

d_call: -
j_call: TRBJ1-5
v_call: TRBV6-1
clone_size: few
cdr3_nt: TGTGCCAGCAGTGATGGGCTTAGCAATCAGCCCCAGCATTTT
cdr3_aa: CASSDGLSNQPQHF

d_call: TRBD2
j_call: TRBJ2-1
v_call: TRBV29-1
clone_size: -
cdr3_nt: TGCAGCGTTGGCGGGAGGGCCTACAATGAGCAGTTCTTC
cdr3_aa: CSVGGRAYNEQFF

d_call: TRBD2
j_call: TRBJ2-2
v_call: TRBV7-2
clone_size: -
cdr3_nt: TGTGCCAGCAGCTTAGCACTAGCGGGAGTCACCGGGGAGCTGTTTTTT
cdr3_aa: CASSLALAGVTGELFF

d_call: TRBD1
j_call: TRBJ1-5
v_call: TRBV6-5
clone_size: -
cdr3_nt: TGTGCCAGCAGTCCAGGGGGTTTCGATCAGCCCCAGCATTTT
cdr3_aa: CASSPGGFDQPQHF

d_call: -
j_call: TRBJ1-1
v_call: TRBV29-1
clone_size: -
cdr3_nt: TGCAGCGTCGGCCAACATACCCTGGGGGGTGAAGCTTTCTTT
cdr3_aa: CSVGQHTLGGEAFF

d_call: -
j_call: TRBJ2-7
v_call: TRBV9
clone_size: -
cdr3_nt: TGTGCCAGCAGCTCCACCGCGGGAAGCTCCTACGAGCAGTACTTC
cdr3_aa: CASSSTAGSSYEQYF

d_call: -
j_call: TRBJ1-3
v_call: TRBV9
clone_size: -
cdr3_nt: TGTGCCAGCAGCGTAGAGTCCGGGAGCCACTCTGGAAACACCATATATTTT
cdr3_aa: CASSVESGSHSGNTIYF

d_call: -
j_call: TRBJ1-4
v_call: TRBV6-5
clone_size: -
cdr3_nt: TGTGCCAGCAGAGTGACAGTAGGAGAAAAACTGTTTTTT
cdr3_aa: CASRVTVGEKLFF

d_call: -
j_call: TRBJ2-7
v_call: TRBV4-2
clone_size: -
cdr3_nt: TGTGCCAGCAGCCAAGATGGGGGCGGACTTCCTTACGAGCAGTACTTC
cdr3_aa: CASSQDGGGLPYEQYF

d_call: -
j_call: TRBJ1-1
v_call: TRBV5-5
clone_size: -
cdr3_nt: TGTGCCAGCAGTCCAGGACAGTCAGGGGCTTTCTTT
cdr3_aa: CASSPGQSGAFF

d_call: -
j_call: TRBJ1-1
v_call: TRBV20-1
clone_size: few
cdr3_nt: TGCAGTGGACAGACGAACACTGAAGCTTTCTTT
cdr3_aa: CSGQTNTEAFF

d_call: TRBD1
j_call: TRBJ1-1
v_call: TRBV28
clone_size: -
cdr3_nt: TGTGCCAGCAGTTTAATAGACAGGGGAACTTTCTTT
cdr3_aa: CASSLIDRGTFF

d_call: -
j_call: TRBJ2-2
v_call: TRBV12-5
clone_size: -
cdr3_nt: TGTGCTAGTGCCCTCAGGTTTACCGGGGAGCTGTTTTTT
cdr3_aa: CASALRFTGELFF

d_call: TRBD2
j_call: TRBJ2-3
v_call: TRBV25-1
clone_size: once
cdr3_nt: TGTGCCAGCAGTAGTACTAGCGGGATAAATACGCAGTATTTT
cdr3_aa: CASSSTSGINTQYF

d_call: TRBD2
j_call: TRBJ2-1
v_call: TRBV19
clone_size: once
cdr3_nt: TGTGCCAGTAGTATTAATGGAGCGGGAGCCCTCAATGAGCAGTTCTTC
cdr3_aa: CASSINGAGALNEQFF

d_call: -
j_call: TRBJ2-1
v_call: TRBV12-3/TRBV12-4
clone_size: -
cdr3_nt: TGTGCCAGCAGTCCCCGAGTCCTACATGAGCAGTTCTTC
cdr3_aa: CASSPRVLHEQFF

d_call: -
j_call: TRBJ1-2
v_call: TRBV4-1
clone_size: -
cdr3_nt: TGCGCCAGCAGCCAACCAACAGGGAGCCACTATGGCTACACCTTC
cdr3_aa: CASSQPTGSHYGYTF

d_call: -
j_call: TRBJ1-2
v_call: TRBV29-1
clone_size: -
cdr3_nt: TGCAGCGTTGCGGGAGTTAGAGGCTACACCTTC
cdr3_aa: CSVAGVRGYTF

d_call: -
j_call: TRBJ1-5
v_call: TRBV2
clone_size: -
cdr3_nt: TGTGCCAGCAATTACGGCAGGGGCAATCAGCCCCAGCATTTT
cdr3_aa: CASNYGRGNQPQHF